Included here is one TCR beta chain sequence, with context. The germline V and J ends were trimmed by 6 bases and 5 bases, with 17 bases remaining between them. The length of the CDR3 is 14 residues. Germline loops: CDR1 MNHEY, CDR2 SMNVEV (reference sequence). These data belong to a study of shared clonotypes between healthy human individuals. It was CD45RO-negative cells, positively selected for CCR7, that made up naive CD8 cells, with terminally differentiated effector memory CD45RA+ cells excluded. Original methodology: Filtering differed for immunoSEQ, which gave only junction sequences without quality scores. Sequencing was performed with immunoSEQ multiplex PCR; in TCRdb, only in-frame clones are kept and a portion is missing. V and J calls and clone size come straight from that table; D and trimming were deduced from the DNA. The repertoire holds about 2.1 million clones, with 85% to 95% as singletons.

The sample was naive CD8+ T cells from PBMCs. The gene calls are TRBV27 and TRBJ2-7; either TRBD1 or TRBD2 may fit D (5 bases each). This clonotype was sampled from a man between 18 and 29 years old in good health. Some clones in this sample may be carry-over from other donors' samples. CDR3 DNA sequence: TGTGCCAGCAGCCCCAGGGACGGGTGGGACGAGCAGTACTTC. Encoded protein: CASSPRDGWDEQYF.